This T cell receptor (beta chain) came from a study of shared clonotypes between healthy human individuals. Genomic DNA belonging to each subset was distributed in equal measure over several immunoSEQ plates. Using immunoSEQ multiplex PCR, the repertoire was profiled, and TCRdb retains in-frame clones only, with some absent. The sample lists 750,000 to 1,000,000 clones; roughly 92% were seen once. Terminally differentiated effector memory CD45RA+ cells were excluded from the naive CD8 cells, which were CD45RO-negative and positively selected for CCR7. HIV-negative, healthy adults without recent acute infections or vaccinations were the donors. Trimming stripped 3 bases from V and 10 bases from J, with 16 bases between. The CDR3 runs to 14 residues. The germline CDR1 and CDR2 sequences are MRHNA and SNTAGT.

This chain uses TRBV6-4 with TRBJ2-1, with a possible D match to TRBD2 (6 bases). This TCR derives from a man under 40 in good health. The sequenced sample was naive CD8+ T cells sorted from blood. DNA for the CDR3: TGTGCCAGCAGTGATCTAGCGAGTTTGGGGGAGCAGTTCTTC. Encoded protein: CASSDLASLGEQFF.